A single sample gave rise to the 32 T cell receptor beta chains below, sequenced in a study of PD-1 blockade in classical Hodgkin lymphoma. The repertoire was sequenced with immunoSEQ multiplex PCR; TCRdb's copy has only in-frame clones and lacks some. The data contain 20,000 to 30,000 clones, almost 70% of them singletons. Each patient experienced a relapse that followed autologous stem cell transplantation, and brentuximab vedotin exposure varied. The starting material was peripheral blood mononuclear cells (PBMCs), obtained at baseline. These TCRs come from a human donor with classical Hodgkin lymphoma.

The V call is TRBV13, the J call TRBJ2-7, with D perhaps TRBD2 (6 bases). This CDR3 is 13 amino acids long. Germline loops: CDR1 PRHDT, CDR2 FYEKMQ (reference sequence). Trimming shortened V by 5 bases and J by 3 bases, and 11 bases separated the two germline ends. DNA for the CDR3: TGTGCCAGCAGCCTCCAGGGACTCTACGAGCAGTACTTC. This sequence encodes CASSLQGLYEQYF.

The genes are TRBV27 and TRBJ1-1, with D unresolved. The germline V gene has CDR1 MNHEY and CDR2 SMNVEV (reference sequence). Trimming left V 7 bases short and J 8 bases short, with 11 bases between. The CDR3 has 11 residues. The CDR3 spells CASKGLMEAFF. CDR3 DNA sequence: TGTGCCAGCAAAGGATTGATGGAAGCTTTCTTT.

The chain recombines TRBV10-2 with TRBJ2-7; 10 bases agree with TRBD1. The CDR3 is 14 amino acids. CDR1 is WSHSY and CDR2 is SAAADI in the germline V gene. Losses at the gene ends were 5 bases for V and 2 bases for J; bases not matched to a gene: 3. The CDR3 sequence: CASSKTGGPYEQYF. The CDR3 region has the DNA TGCGCCAGCAGTAAGACAGGGGGCCCCTACGAGCAGTACTTC.

There are a few counts of this clone. The CDR3 protein is CASTGGNTEAFF. CDR3 coding DNA: TGTGCCAGCACCGGAGGGAACACTGAAGCTTTCTTT. The rearrangement uses TRBV6-5 and TRBJ1-1, with D unresolved. The CDR3 runs 12 residues. The germline CDR1 and CDR2 sequences are MNHEY and SVGAGI. V was pared by 7 bases and J by 1 base, with 7 bases between.

The chain carries TRBV6-6 and TRBJ2-7; perhaps TRBD1 as D (6 bases). CDR1 and CDR2 from the germline V gene are MNHNY and SVGAGI (reference sequence). V was trimmed by 2 bases and J by 2 bases, leaving 10 bases between them. There are 14 residues in the CDR3. CDR3 DNA sequence: TGTGCCAGCAGTTACGCAGGGGAAACCTACGAGCAGTACTTC. It is translated as CASSYAGETYEQYF.

V usage is TRBV27 and J usage is TRBJ2-2; D ambiguous. V was cut by 2 bases and J by 1 base, with 5 bases left in between. The CDR3 has 14 residues. The germline V gene has CDR1 MNHEY and CDR2 SMNVEV (reference sequence). DNA of the CDR3: TGTGCCAGCAGTTTACTGATGAACACCGGGGAGCTGTTTTTT. It encodes CASSLLMNTGELFF.

The V call is TRBV4-3, the J call TRBJ2-7, with D perhaps TRBD1 or TRBD2 (5 bases each). CDR1 is LGHNA, CDR2 YSLEER, per germline. V gave up 4 bases and J gave up 0 bases, with 13 bases separating them. The CDR3 runs to 15 residues. The CDR3 bases are TGCGCCAGCAGCCCTGGGGCAGGGAGCTCCTACGAGCAGTACTTC. Encoded protein: CASSPGAGSSYEQYF.

The table lists this clone with a few counts. This chain uses TRBV9 with TRBJ2-7, with unresolved D. The germline V and J ends were trimmed by 1 base and 0 bases, with 8 bases remaining between them. This CDR3 has 14 residues. Looked up from germline, CDR1 is SGDLS and CDR2 is YYNGEE. Here the CDR3 DNA reads TGTGCCAGCAGCGTAATTGCGGACTCCTACGAGCAGTACTTC. It specifies CASSVIADSYEQYF.

This chain uses TRBV7-8 with TRBJ2-1; 9 bases map to TRBD2. The CDR3 is made up of 14 amino acids. The V and J ends lost 8 bases and 4 bases, in that order; junction bases with no gene match: 6. Germline lookup yields CDR1 SGHVS and CDR2 FQNEAQ. CDR3 loop: CASRSGGLYNEQFF. CDR3 sequence (DNA): TGTGCCAGCCGTAGCGGGGGACTTTACAATGAGCAGTTCTTC.

The chain carries TRBV7-2 and TRBJ1-4; D perhaps matches TRBD1 (6 bases). CDR1 and CDR2 (germline): SGHTA, FQGNSA. The V gene lost 2 bases and the J gene lost 8 bases, with 15 bases spanning the gap. CDR3 length equals 15 residues. The CDR3 DNA is TGTGCCAGCAGCTTACCAATGCAGGGGAAGGAAAAACTGTTTTTT. Translated, it gives CASSLPMQGKEKLFF.

This chain connects TRBV6-6 to TRBJ1-2, with D hard to call. CDR3 length equals 13 residues. The V and J ends lost 0 bases and 6 bases respectively, with 8 bases between them. CDR1 and CDR2 (germline): MNHNY, SVGAGI (reference sequence). CDR3 amino acids: CASSYSLRDGYTF. Here the CDR3 DNA reads TGTGCCAGCAGTTACTCTTTGAGGGATGGCTACACCTTC.

The chain combines TRBV5-1 with TRBJ2-7, with D unresolved. The germline V and J ends were trimmed by 0 bases and 3 bases, with 10 bases remaining between them. The CDR3 consists of 14 residues. Germline values: CDR1 SGHRS, CDR2 YFSETQ. For the CDR3, the DNA is TGCGCCAGCAGCTTGGATGGTGGTTACTACGAGCAGTACTTC. As protein: CASSLDGGYYEQYF.

The rearrangement links TRBV9 to TRBJ2-1; perhaps D is TRBD1 or TRBD2 (5 bases each). The CDR3 covers 17 residues. V was shortened by 4 bases and J by 2 bases, with 19 bases between the two germline ends. In germline, CDR1 is SGDLS, CDR2 YYNGEE. The CDR3 bases are TGTGCCAGCAGCCGCGTCCCACCGGGGCAGACCTACAATGAGCAGTTCTTC. Protein product: CASSRVPPGQTYNEQFF. The whole variable domain, filled in from reference TRBV9 and TRBJ2-1, reads DSGVTQTPKHLITATGQRVTLRCSPRSGDLSVYWYQQSLDQGLQFLIQYYNGEERAKGNILERFSAQQFPDLHSELNLSSLELGDSALYFCASSRVPPGQTYNEQFFGPGTRLTVL.

The chain combines TRBV27 with TRBJ1-5; D remains ambiguous. CDR1 is MNHEY, CDR2 SMNVEV, per germline (reference sequence). V lost 6 bases to trimming and J lost 0 bases, with 9 bases between them. This CDR3 contains 14 residues. DNA for the CDR3: TGTGCCAGCAGACGCCATGATAGCAATCAGCCCCAGCATTTT. Translated, it gives CASRRHDSNQPQHF.

This chain uses TRBV27 with TRBJ2-5; TRBD2 is a possible D gene (5 bases). V was trimmed by 6 bases and J by 7 bases, leaving 9 bases between them. The CDR3 is 11 amino acids. Germline V gives CDR1 MNHEY, CDR2 SMNVEV (reference sequence). The CDR3 loop is CASSPGGTQYF. In DNA, the CDR3 is TGTGCCAGCAGCCCAGGAGGGACCCAGTACTTC.

This sequence joins TRBV7-9 and TRBJ2-1; D might be TRBD2 (6 bases). Germline-derived CDR1 and CDR2 are SEHNR and FQNEAQ (reference sequence). V was cut by 1 base and J by 4 bases, with 11 bases left in between. This CDR3 is 15 amino acids long. The CDR3 nucleotides read TGTGCCAGCAGCTTAGGTAGCGGCGAGTACAATGAGCAGTTCTTC. This sequence encodes CASSLGSGEYNEQFF. Full variable domain (remainder filled in from reference TRBV7-9 and TRBJ2-1): DTGVSQNPRHKITKRGQNVTFRCDPISEHNRLYWYRQTLGQGPEFLTYFQNEAQLEKSRLLSDRFSAERPKGSFSTLEIQRTEQGDSAMYLCASSLGSGEYNEQFFGPGTRLTVL.

The chain employs TRBV11-2 and TRBJ1-6; D might be TRBD1 (6 bases). This CDR3 contains 17 residues. Trimming removed 5 bases at V and 8 bases at J, with 22 bases between. Germline V gene data show CDR1 as SGHAT and CDR2 as FQNNGV. For the CDR3, the DNA is TGTGCCAGCAGCCAAACAGGGTGGGGGCAGAGCGATTCACCCCTCCACTTT. The encoded protein is CASSQTGWGQSDSPLHF. The variable domain in full, with the rest retrieved from reference TRBV11-2 and TRBJ1-6, is EAGVAQSPRYKIIEKRQSVAFWCNPISGHATLYWYQQILGQGPKLLIQFQNNGVVDDSQLPKDRFSAERLKGVDSTLKIQPAKLEDSAVYLCASSQTGWGQSDSPLHFGNGTRLTVT.

Here the CDR3 DNA reads TGTGCCAGCAGCTTGGAAGACAGTACCCAAGCTTTCTTT. Its translation is CASSLEDSTQAFF. The chain uses TRBV11-2 and TRBJ1-1; D might be TRBD1 (5 bases). This CDR3 has 13 amino acids. The germline V gene has CDR1 SGHAT and CDR2 FQNNGV. The germline V and J ends were trimmed by 3 bases and 9 bases, with 14 bases remaining between them.

The rearrangement joins TRBV4-3 to TRBJ2-1; TRBD2 matches at 9 bases. Germline V gene data show CDR1 as LGHNA and CDR2 as YSLEER. This CDR3 spans 17 amino acids. Trimming removed 0 bases from V and 2 bases from J; junction bases left unmatched: 5. The CDR3 here is CASSQDAGGPPYNEQFF. CDR3 DNA: TGCGCCAGCAGCCAAGACGCGGGGGGGCCCCCCTACAATGAGCAGTTCTTC.

V and J are TRBV10-2 and TRBJ2-5; D gene uncertain. This CDR3 contains 14 residues. V was trimmed by 5 bases and J by 1 base, leaving 11 bases between them. The germline gives CDR1 WSHSY, CDR2 SAAADI. Here the CDR3 reads CASSSDGSQETQYF. CDR3 DNA sequence: TGCGCCAGCAGTTCCGACGGGTCCCAAGAGACCCAGTACTTC.

The rearrangement uses TRBV2 and TRBJ1-3; D remains ambiguous. Trimming removed 6 bases from V and 4 bases from J, with 13 bases in between. Germline V lookup: CDR1 SNHLY, CDR2 FYNNEI. The CDR3 spans 14 residues. The CDR3 bases are TGTGCCAGCAGCCCATGGGTAAACGGAAACACCATATATTTT. As protein: CASSPWVNGNTIYF.

This clone was counted once. The rearrangement links TRBV5-3 to TRBJ2-7; D ambiguous. TRBV5-3 is annotated as an ORF whose role is uncertain. V was trimmed by 4 bases and J by 4 bases, leaving 18 bases between them. CDR3 length: 15 residues. Written as DNA, the CDR3 is TGTGCCAGAAGCCCCCCCGACCGGGCAAGATACGAGCAGTACTTC. Its translation: CARSPPDRARYEQYF.

V and J are TRBV13 and TRBJ2-2; 7 bases are a match to TRBD1. Germline CDR1 PRHDT, CDR2 FYEKMQ (reference sequence). Trimming took 8 bases from V and 8 from J; bases not matched to a gene: 8. The CDR3 runs to 13 residues. The CDR3 nucleotides are TGTGCCAGCGGACAGGCGGAAATAGGGGAGCTGTTTTTT. Protein product: CASGQAEIGELFF.

The V and J genes are TRBV28 and TRBJ1-4; perhaps TRBD1 as D (5 bases). CDR3 size: 15 residues. The V end was cut by 0 bases, the J end by 8 bases, with 13 bases between. Germline CDR1 reads MDHEN; CDR2 reads SYDVKM. The chain's CDR3 is CASSLWETEGEKLFF. The CDR3 coding sequence is TGTGCCAGCAGTTTATGGGAGACAGAGGGGGAAAAACTGTTTTTT.

V gene TRBV4-3 combines with J gene TRBJ1-2; D possibly corresponds to TRBD1 (5 bases). V dropped 1 base and J dropped 4 bases, with 10 bases sitting between them. Germline V gives CDR1 LGHNA, CDR2 YSLEER. There are 14 residues in the CDR3. The CDR3 nucleotides are TGCGCCAGCAGCCAAGGCAGGGAGGTCTATGGCTACACCTTC. Amino acid sequence: CASSQGREVYGYTF.

The chain combines TRBV6-5 with TRBJ1-5; TRBD1 might be the D (6 bases). This CDR3 has 16 amino acids. V lost 4 bases to trimming and J lost 7 bases, with 20 bases between them. Germline V gene data show CDR1 as MNHEY and CDR2 as SVGAGI. CDR3 nucleotides: TGTGCCAGCAGTTTACTCTCAGACAGGTCCAACCAGCCCCAGCATTTT. As protein: CASSLLSDRSNQPQHF.

This chain links TRBV5-5 with TRBJ2-2; D may be TRBD1 (7 bases). The CDR3 consists of 15 residues. Germline V gene lookup returns CDR1 SGHKS and CDR2 YYEKEE (reference sequence). Deletions cut 1 base from V and 3 bases from J, with 10 bases between. CDR3: CASSLTGDYTGELFF. CDR3 sequence (DNA): TGTGCCAGCAGCTTGACAGGGGACTACACCGGGGAGCTGTTTTTT.

V usage is TRBV19 and J usage is TRBJ2-5, with D perhaps TRBD2 (6 bases). The CDR3 length is 15 residues. Per germline, CDR1 LNHDA and CDR2 SQIVND (reference sequence). V was clipped by 3 bases and J by 6 bases, with 17 bases between them. Written as DNA, the CDR3 is TGTGCCAGTAGTATGGGCCCGGGGGTCGGACAGACCCAGTACTTC. This sequence encodes CASSMGPGVGQTQYF.

The genes are TRBV19 and TRBJ2-4; D may be TRBD1 (6 bases). This CDR3 has 13 amino acids. V was cut by 9 bases and J by 7 bases, with 16 bases left in between. Per germline, CDR1 LNHDA and CDR2 SQIVND (reference sequence). The CDR3 DNA follows: TGTGCCAGCCGGACAGTAGAAACGAACATTCAGTACTTC. Its translation: CASRTVETNIQYF.

This chain uses TRBV27 with TRBJ2-5; TRBD2 matches 8 bases. V shed 5 bases and J 5 bases; nucleotides not matched to a gene: 7. Germline V gene sequence: CDR1 MNHEY, CDR2 SMNVEV (reference sequence). The CDR3 length is 14 residues. CDR3 protein: CASSRGGVWETQYF. The DNA for the CDR3 is TGTGCCAGCAGTCGGGGGGGTGTCTGGGAGACCCAGTACTTC.

The chain joins TRBV5-4 to TRBJ2-5; D call uncertain. Looked up from germline, CDR1 is SGHNT and CDR2 is YYREEE (reference sequence). This CDR3 has 15 residues. With 0 bases removed from V and 2 bases from J, the gap between germline ends came to 11 bases. CDR3 coding DNA: TGTGCCAGCAGCTTGGAAGTAGGCTCTCAAGAGACCCAGTACTTC. This encodes CASSLEVGSQETQYF.

The chain recombines TRBV5-4 with TRBJ1-2; 7 bases are shared with TRBD1. Losses at the gene ends were 2 bases for V and 8 bases for J; bases not matched to a gene: 15. Germline V CDR1 and CDR2: SGHNT, YYREEE (reference sequence). CDR3 length: 16 residues. In DNA form, the CDR3 reads TGTGCCAGCAGCTTCGGACAGGTTACGAGTATGGCGGGCTACACCTTC. This codes for CASSFGQVTSMAGYTF.